The rows below give T cell receptor beta chains drawn from one sample of a study of blood T cell repertoires in COVID-19. TCRdb's table, derived via immunoSEQ multiplex PCR, lists solely in-frame clones and lacks some. Here the sample spans about 98,000 clones, 75% to 85% being singletons. Sequencing was performed on peripheral blood. All receptors come from a man aged 55 to 70 with acute or convalescent COVID-19. CDR3s include the opening cysteine and the closing phenylalanine or tryptophan. Fields, in order: D gene, V gene, CDR3 protein. D genes are given only for firm matches.

-,TRBV18,CASSPSAGLHEQFF
-,TRBV2,CASKGSGGGPQHF
TRBD1,TRBV7-8,CASSTGGEAFF
-,TRBV28,CASSLLAMNTEAFF
TRBD1,TRBV10-2,CASRRQGANTEAFF
TRBD1,TRBV19,CASSPHRGPSYNEQFF
TRBD1,TRBV30,CAWSIDRGRGNTEAFF
TRBD1,TRBV5-1,CASSVTGASLAEQFF
-,TRBV24-1,CATGGESTGELFF
-,TRBV12-5,CASGLEPGNTIYF
TRBD1,TRBV5-6,CASSGDSNEKLFF
-,TRBV6-5,CASRLVGESNQPQHF
-,TRBV2,CASRGYTF
TRBD1,TRBV2,CASLFQGGTEAFF
-,TRBV10-3,CAIQGRRANYGYTF
-,TRBV27,CASSFLSGPQRGYTF
TRBD1,TRBV9,CASSLRDSSTYEQYF
-,TRBV7-9,CASSLVEDSRFNEKLFF
-,TRBV18,CASSYGNLEKLFF
-,TRBV7-2,CASGAGQGENEQFF
TRBD1,TRBV5-1,CASSLALQGGRTDTQYF
TRBD1,TRBV27,CASSLSLKGATEAFF
-,TRBV19,CASSITGRERTDTQYF
-,TRBV6-4,CASSDSEMGNEAFF
-,TRBV12-3/TRBV12-4,CASSWGGNFGYTF
TRBD1,TRBV5-8,CASSPTGTYGYTF
-,TRBV30,CAWTPPWAGAGYTF
TRBD1,TRBV6-5,CASRGDRGNIQYF
TRBD1,TRBV9,CASSIGTVSTDTQYF